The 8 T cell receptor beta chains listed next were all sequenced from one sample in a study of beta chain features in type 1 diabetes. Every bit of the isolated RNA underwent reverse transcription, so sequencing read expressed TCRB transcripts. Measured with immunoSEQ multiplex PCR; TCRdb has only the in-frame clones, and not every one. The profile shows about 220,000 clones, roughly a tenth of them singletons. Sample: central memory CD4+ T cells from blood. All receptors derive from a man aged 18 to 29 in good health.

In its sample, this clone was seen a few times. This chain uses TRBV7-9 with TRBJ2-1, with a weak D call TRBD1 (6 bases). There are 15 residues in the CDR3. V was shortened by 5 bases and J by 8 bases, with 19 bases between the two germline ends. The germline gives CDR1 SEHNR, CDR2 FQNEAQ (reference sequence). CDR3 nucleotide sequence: TGTGCCAGCAGCGAGGACAGCCCCCAAGCCCATGAGCAGTTCTTC. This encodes CASSEDSPQAHEQFF.

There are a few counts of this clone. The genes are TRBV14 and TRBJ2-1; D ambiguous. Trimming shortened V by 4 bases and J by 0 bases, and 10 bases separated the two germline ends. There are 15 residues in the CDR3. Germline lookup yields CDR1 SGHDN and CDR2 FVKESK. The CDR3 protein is CASSPDSSSYNEQFF. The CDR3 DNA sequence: TGTGCCAGCAGCCCCGACTCGAGCTCCTACAATGAGCAGTTCTTC.

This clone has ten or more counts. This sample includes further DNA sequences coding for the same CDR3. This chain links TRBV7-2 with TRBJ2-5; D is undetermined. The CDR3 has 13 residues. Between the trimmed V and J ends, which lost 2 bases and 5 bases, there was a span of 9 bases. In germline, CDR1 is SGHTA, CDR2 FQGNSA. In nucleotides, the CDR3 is TGTGCCAGCAGCTTAAGGGAAGGGGAGACCCAGTACTTC. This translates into CASSLREGETQYF. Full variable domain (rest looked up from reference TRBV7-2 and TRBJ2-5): GAGVSQSPSNKVTEKGKDVELRCDPISGHTALYWYRQSLGQGLEFLIYFQGNSAPDKSGLPSDRFSAERTGGSVSTLTIQRTQQEDSAVYLCASSLREGETQYFGPGTRLLVL.

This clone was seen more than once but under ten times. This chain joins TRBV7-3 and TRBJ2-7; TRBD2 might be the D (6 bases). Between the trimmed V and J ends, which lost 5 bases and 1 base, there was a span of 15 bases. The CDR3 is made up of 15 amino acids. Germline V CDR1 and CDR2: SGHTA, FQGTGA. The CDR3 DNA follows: TGTGCCAGCAGCGTAAACCGGGACTCTTCCTACGAGCAGTACTTC. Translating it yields CASSVNRDSSYEQYF.

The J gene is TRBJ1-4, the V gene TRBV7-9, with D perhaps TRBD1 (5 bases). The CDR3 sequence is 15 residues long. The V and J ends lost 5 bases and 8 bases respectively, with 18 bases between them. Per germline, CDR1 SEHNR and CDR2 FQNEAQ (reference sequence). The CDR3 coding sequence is TGTGCCAGCAGCCCGGGTCGGGGCGCGAGCGAAAAACTGTTTTTT. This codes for CASSPGRGASEKLFF.

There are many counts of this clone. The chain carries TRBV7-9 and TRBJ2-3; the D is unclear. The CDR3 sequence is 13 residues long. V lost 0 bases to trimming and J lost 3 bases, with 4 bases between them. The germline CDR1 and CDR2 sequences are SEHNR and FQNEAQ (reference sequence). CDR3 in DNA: TGTGCCAGCAGCTTAGCGGCTACAGATACGCAGTATTTT. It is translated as CASSLAATDTQYF.

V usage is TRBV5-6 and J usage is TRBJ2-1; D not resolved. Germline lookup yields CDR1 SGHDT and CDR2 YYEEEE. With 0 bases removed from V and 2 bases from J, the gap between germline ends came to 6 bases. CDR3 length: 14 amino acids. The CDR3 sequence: CASSLVGPYNEQFF. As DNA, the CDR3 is TGTGCCAGCAGCTTGGTAGGTCCCTACAATGAGCAGTTCTTC. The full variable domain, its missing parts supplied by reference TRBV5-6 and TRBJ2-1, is DAGVTQSPTHLIKTRGQQVTLRCSPKSGHDTVSWYQQALGQGPQFIFQYYEEEERQRGNFPDRFSGHQFPNYSSELNVNALLLGDSALYLCASSLVGPYNEQFFGPGTRLTVL.

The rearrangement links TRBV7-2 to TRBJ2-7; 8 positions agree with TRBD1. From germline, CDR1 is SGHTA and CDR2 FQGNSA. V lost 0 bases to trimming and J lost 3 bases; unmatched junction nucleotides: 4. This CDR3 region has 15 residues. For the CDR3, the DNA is TGTGCCAGCAGCTTAGCCAGGGGGCTAGGCTACGAGCAGTACTTC. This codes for CASSLARGLGYEQYF.